The clone carrying this T cell receptor beta chain was observed once. This specimen comes from a study of blood T cell repertoires in COVID-19. Overall study context: Whether acute or convalescent, the COVID-19 samples came from the United States, Italy and Spain. T cells, B-cell-depleted T cells, or PBMCs provided the cDNA or gDNA that served as material.

In the original analysis: How many nucleated cells were present was estimated from reference gene primer amplification. The data were produced by immunoSEQ multiplex PCR, yet TCRdb's version contains in-frame clones alone and is incomplete. D and trimming were read from the DNA, whereas the V and J calls and clone size are those reported in that table. The sample shows approximately 330,000 clones, around 92% of them seen only once. Assignments of participants to cohorts depended upon their own reported clinical history. The CDR3 runs to 12 residues. Germline-derived CDR1 and CDR2 are GTSNPN and SVGIG (reference sequence). The V end was cut by 3 bases, the J end by 2 bases, with 8 bases between.

Material for sequencing was PBMCs or T cells enriched from blood (not recorded which). The chain recombines TRBV30 with TRBJ2-7, with D possibly being TRBD1 (6 bases). The receptor was derived from a woman in her thirties who had recovered from COVID-19. The CDR3 is CAWSRGTYEQYF. The CDR3 DNA reads as TGTGCCTGGAGCAGGGGTACCTACGAGCAGTACTTC.